The 5 T cell receptor beta chains listed next were all sequenced from one sample in a study of OX40 agonist ivuxolimab in advanced cancers. Clones were read by immunoSEQ multiplex PCR, and TCRdb kept only the in-frame ones, dropping some. This sample has approximately 63,000 clones; approximately 90% occur once, and the top ten carry under 7.5%. The source was CD4+ or CD8+ T cells sorted from blood, collected in a trial of the OX40 agonist ivuxolimab. Receptor source: an adult with an advanced solid tumor such as melanoma, head and neck, liver or kidney cancer.

This chain uses TRBV4-3 with TRBJ2-2; either TRBD1 or TRBD2 may supply D (5 bases each). The CDR3 runs to 16 residues. The V end was cut by 1 base, the J end by 1 base, with 10 bases between. Per the germline V gene, CDR1 is LGHNA and CDR2 is YSLEER. As DNA, the CDR3 is TGCGCCAGCAGCCAAGCCGGGACGGAGAACACCGGGGAGCTGTTTTTT. Its translation is CASSQAGTENTGELFF.

This clone turned up a few times. The CDR3 region is CASSFGNSPLHF. CDR3 nucleotide sequence: TGTGCCAGCAGTTTCGGGAATTCACCCCTCCACTTT. The chain is built from TRBV27 and TRBJ1-6; unclear D gene. From germline, CDR1 is MNHEY and CDR2 SMNVEV (reference sequence). V lost 3 bases to trimming and J lost 7 bases, with 4 bases between them. The CDR3 sequence is 12 residues long.

The rearrangement links TRBV27 to TRBJ1-1; D is unclear. V was clipped by 3 bases and J by 4 bases, with 12 bases between them. This CDR3 comprises 14 residues. The germline CDR1 and CDR2 sequences are MNHEY and SMNVEV (reference sequence). CDR3 DNA: TGTGCCAGCAGTTTCGGTACGATGGGCACTGAAGCTTTCTTT. It translates to CASSFGTMGTEAFF.

The chain uses TRBV19 and TRBJ1-5, with D possibly TRBD1 on 6 matching bases. V gave up 9 bases and J gave up 3 bases, with 15 bases separating them. Germline lookup yields CDR1 LNHDA and CDR2 SQIVND (reference sequence). The CDR3 runs 14 residues. Here the CDR3 reads CASKIGTTNQPQHF. CDR3 coding DNA: TGTGCCAGCAAAATTGGGACAACCAATCAGCCCCAGCATTTT.

J is TRBJ2-1 and V is TRBV28; TRBD2 aligns across 9 bases. After removal of 6 bases from V and 5 bases from J, the junction contained 8 bases not matched to a gene. Germline V gene data show CDR1 as MDHEN and CDR2 as SYDVKM. CDR3 length: 15 residues. The CDR3 loop is CASSPRLAVNNEQFF. CDR3 in DNA: TGTGCCAGCAGCCCGCGACTAGCGGTCAACAATGAGCAGTTCTTC.